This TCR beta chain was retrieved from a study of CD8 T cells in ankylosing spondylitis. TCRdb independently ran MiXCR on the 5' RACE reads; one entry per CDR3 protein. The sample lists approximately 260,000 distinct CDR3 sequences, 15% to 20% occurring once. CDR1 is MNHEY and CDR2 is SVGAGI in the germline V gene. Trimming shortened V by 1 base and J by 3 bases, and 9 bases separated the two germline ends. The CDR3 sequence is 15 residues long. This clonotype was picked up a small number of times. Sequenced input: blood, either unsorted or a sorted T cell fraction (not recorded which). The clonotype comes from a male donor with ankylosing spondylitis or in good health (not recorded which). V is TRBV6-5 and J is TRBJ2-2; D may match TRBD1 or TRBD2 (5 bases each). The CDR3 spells CASSYWDGDTGELFF. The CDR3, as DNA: TGTGCCAGCAGTTACTGGGACGGGGACACCGGGGAGCTGTTTTTT.